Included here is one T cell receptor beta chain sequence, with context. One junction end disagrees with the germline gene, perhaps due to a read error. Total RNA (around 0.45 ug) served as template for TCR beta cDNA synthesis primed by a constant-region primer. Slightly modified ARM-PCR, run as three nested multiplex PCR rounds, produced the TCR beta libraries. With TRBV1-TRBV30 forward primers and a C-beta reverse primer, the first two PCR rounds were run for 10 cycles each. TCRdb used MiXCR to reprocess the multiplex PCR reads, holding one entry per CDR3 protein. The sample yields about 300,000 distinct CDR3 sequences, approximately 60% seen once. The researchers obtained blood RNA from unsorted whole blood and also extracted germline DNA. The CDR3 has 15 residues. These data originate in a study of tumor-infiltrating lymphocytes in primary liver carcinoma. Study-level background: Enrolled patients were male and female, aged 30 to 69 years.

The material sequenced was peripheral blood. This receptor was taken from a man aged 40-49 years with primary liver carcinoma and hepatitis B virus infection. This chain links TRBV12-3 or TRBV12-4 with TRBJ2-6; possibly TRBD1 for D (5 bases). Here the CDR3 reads CASSRTWAGANVPTF. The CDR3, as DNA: TGTGCCAGCAGTCGAACATGGGCTGGGGCCAACGTCCCGACTTTC.